A selection of T cell receptor beta chains follows, all from one sample in a study of patients and donors after allogeneic stem cell transplantation. Using its own MiXCR run on the RT-PCR reads, TCRdb lists one record per CDR3 protein. Among about 960,000 distinct CDR3 sequences listed, 18% were seen once. Sample: blood, either unsorted or a sorted T cell fraction (not recorded which). The receptors were sampled from a human donor who was either an allogeneic HSCT recipient or a stem cell or donor lymphocyte infusion donor (not recorded which). It is not recorded whose cells these are; they may come from a transplant donor. Each CDR3 is given with its conserved first and last residue. A D gene is named only where the DNA matches it firmly. Some rows mark clone size as missing; the rest say once, few, many or name a class of expanded clone.

V gene: TRBV21-1
D gene: -
J gene: TRBJ1-4
clone size: few
CDR3 length: 15
CDR3 protein: CASSPSPPKHEKLFF
CDR3 DNA: TGTGCCAGCAGCCCCAGTCCGCCTAAGCATGAAAAACTGTTTTTT

V gene: TRBV20-1
D gene: -
J gene: TRBJ2-7
clone size: few
CDR3 length: 13
CDR3 protein: CSANSPYSYEQYF
CDR3 DNA: TGCAGTGCCAACAGTCCATATAGCTACGAGCAGTACTTC

V gene: TRBV20-1
D gene: -
J gene: TRBJ2-7
clone size: few
CDR3 length: 15
CDR3 protein: CSARASPGEGYEQYF
CDR3 DNA: TGCAGTGCTAGAGCCTCGCCAGGAGAGGGCTACGAGCAGTACTTC

V gene: TRBV3-1
D gene: -
J gene: TRBJ1-5
clone size: few
CDR3 length: 15
CDR3 protein: CASSQGRGPYQPQHF
CDR3 DNA: TGTGCCAGCAGCCAAGGCAGAGGCCCCTATCAGCCCCAGCATTTT

V gene: TRBV6-2/TRBV6-3
D gene: -
J gene: TRBJ1-4
clone size: -
CDR3 length: 12
CDR3 protein: CASRQGPEKLFF
CDR3 DNA: TGTGCCAGCAGGCAGGGGCCCGAAAAACTGTTTTTT

V gene: TRBV7-2
D gene: -
J gene: TRBJ2-7
clone size: -
CDR3 length: 13
CDR3 protein: CASSLEWGYEQYF
CDR3 DNA: TGTGCCAGCAGCTTAGAATGGGGCTACGAGCAGTACTTC

V gene: TRBV6-5
D gene: -
J gene: TRBJ1-1
clone size: -
CDR3 length: 15
CDR3 protein: CASSYSPQGNTEAFF
CDR3 DNA: TGTGCCAGCAGTTATTCGCCCCAAGGGAACACTGAAGCTTTCTTT

V gene: TRBV11-2
D gene: -
J gene: TRBJ2-3
clone size: -
CDR3 length: 14
CDR3 protein: CASSSPTSTDTQYF
CDR3 DNA: TGTGCCAGCAGCTCCCCGACCAGCACAGATACGCAGTATTTT

V gene: TRBV7-9
D gene: TRBD2
J gene: TRBJ2-1
clone size: -
CDR3 length: 15
CDR3 protein: CASSLVLAEKDEQFF
CDR3 DNA: TGTGCCAGCAGCTTAGTGCTAGCGGAGAAAGATGAGCAGTTCTTC

V gene: TRBV12-3/TRBV12-4
D gene: -
J gene: TRBJ1-2
clone size: -
CDR3 length: 13
CDR3 protein: CASSLPGTAGYTF
CDR3 DNA: TGTGCCAGCAGTTTGCCAGGCACCGCTGGCTACACCTTC

V gene: TRBV11-2
D gene: TRBD2
J gene: TRBJ2-1
clone size: few
CDR3 length: 15
CDR3 protein: CASSPMGRVYNEQFF
CDR3 DNA: TGTGCCAGCAGCCCCATGGGGAGGGTTTACAATGAGCAGTTCTTC

V gene: TRBV20-1
D gene: TRBD2
J gene: TRBJ2-1
clone size: -
CDR3 length: 15
CDR3 protein: CSARVTERLAREQFF
CDR3 DNA: TGCAGTGCTAGAGTGACTGAAAGACTAGCGAGAGAACAGTTCTTC

V gene: TRBV4-1
D gene: -
J gene: TRBJ1-3
clone size: few
CDR3 length: 15
CDR3 protein: CASSLDTQSGNTIYF
CDR3 DNA: TGCGCCAGCAGCCTAGACACACAGTCTGGAAACACCATATATTTT

V gene: TRBV24-1
D gene: -
J gene: TRBJ2-7
clone size: few
CDR3 length: 15
CDR3 protein: CATSDPRTASYEQYF
CDR3 DNA: TGTGCCACCAGTGATCCGAGGACTGCATCCTACGAGCAGTACTTC

V gene: TRBV5-1
D gene: -
J gene: TRBJ1-3
clone size: few
CDR3 length: 13
CDR3 protein: CASSSTQGNTIYF
CDR3 DNA: TGCGCCAGCAGCTCGACTCAAGGAAACACCATATATTTT

V gene: TRBV27
D gene: -
J gene: TRBJ2-3
clone size: few
CDR3 length: 16
CDR3 protein: CASIKEGGALTDTQYF
CDR3 DNA: TGTGCCAGCATCAAAGAGGGCGGGGCCCTCACAGATACGCAGTATTTT

V gene: TRBV19
D gene: -
J gene: TRBJ2-2
clone size: -
CDR3 length: 18
CDR3 protein: CASSIEVGFWGGTGELFF
CDR3 DNA: TGTGCCAGTAGTATAGAAGTGGGGTTTTGGGGTGGCACCGGGGAGCTGTTTTTT